Listed here is a single TCR beta chain. Its antigen is currently unknown. This entry comes from a study of identical twins. Study-wide findings and caveats: The study reached conclusions through statistical analysis that was cross-sectional, not following the same donors. Weaker excess twin sharing was seen among beta out-of-frame sequences. The presence of invariant MAIT and iNKT cells could partly confound analyses of zero-insertion sequences.

Germline-derived CDR1 and CDR2 are SGHDN and FVKESK. The CDR3 length is 14 residues. J lost 4 bases, V lost 4 bases, and 4 bases had no gene match. A universal primer site was incorporated via template switching, and the cDNA contained unique molecular identifiers. TCRdb recomputed calls from the 5' RACE reads with MiXCR, one row per CDR3 protein. This table holds roughly 1.6 million distinct CDR3 sequences, around 29% found once. The TCR originated in a newborn girl in good health. The chain carries TRBV14 and TRBJ1-1; TRBD1 matches at 9 bases. Sample: cord blood. This chain's CDR3 is CASSLTGGLTEAFF. The CDR3 nucleotides read TGTGCCAGCAGCCTTACAGGGGGCCTCACTGAAGCTTTCTTT.